This is a list of T cell receptor beta chains from one sample in a study of preoperative IRX-2 immunotherapy in early breast cancer. The assay was immunoSEQ multiplex PCR, and TCRdb's table has in-frame clones only and misses some. The sample has over 55,000 clones, 94% seen once; the top ten hold roughly 1.7%. The sample was collected from a patient treated with IRX-2 immunotherapy. Source of these receptors: a human donor with breast cancer. Each CDR3 is given with its conserved first and last residue. Fields, in order: J gene, D gene, clone size, V gene, CDR3 DNA, CDR3 protein. A D gene is named only where the DNA matches it firmly. Rows give clone size only sometimes, using once, few, many, or a class for an expanded clone.

j_call: TRBJ1-1
d_call: .
clone_size: .
v_call: TRBV15
cdr3_nt: TGTGCCACCTTGAGACAGCCAAACACTGAAGCTTTCTTT
cdr3_aa: CATLRQPNTEAFF

j_call: TRBJ2-1
d_call: TRBD2
clone_size: .
v_call: TRBV4-1
cdr3_nt: TGCGCCAGCGGTTTCCCGGGACCTAAGACTAGCGGGATGGGTGAGCAGTTCTTC
cdr3_aa: CASGFPGPKTSGMGEQFF

j_call: TRBJ2-3
d_call: .
clone_size: .
v_call: TRBV5-4
cdr3_nt: TGTGCCAGCAGCCGGGGGTTGGACAGCGGAGTCACAGATACGCAGTATTTT
cdr3_aa: CASSRGLDSGVTDTQYF

j_call: TRBJ2-1
d_call: TRBD2
clone_size: .
v_call: TRBV5-1
cdr3_nt: TGCGCCAGCAGCTTGGTGCGGGAGTTGAATGAGCAGTTCTTC
cdr3_aa: CASSLVRELNEQFF

j_call: TRBJ2-7
d_call: .
clone_size: .
v_call: TRBV29-1
cdr3_nt: TGCAGCGTTGTTCTCCGAGGGTCATCCTACGAGCAGTACTTC
cdr3_aa: CSVVLRGSSYEQYF

j_call: TRBJ2-3
d_call: TRBD2
clone_size: .
v_call: TRBV4-2
cdr3_nt: TGTGCCAGCAGCCAAGGGAGAGGACTAGCGGGAGGGAGCACAGATACGCAGTATTTT
cdr3_aa: CASSQGRGLAGGSTDTQYF

j_call: TRBJ2-7
d_call: .
clone_size: .
v_call: TRBV20-1
cdr3_nt: TGCAGTGCCGGCGGTCCCTACGAGCAGTACTTC
cdr3_aa: CSAGGPYEQYF

j_call: TRBJ1-5
d_call: .
clone_size: .
v_call: TRBV6-6
cdr3_nt: TGTGCCAGCAGTCCCGCCGGGACCCTTAATCAGCCCCAGCATTTT
cdr3_aa: CASSPAGTLNQPQHF

j_call: TRBJ2-1
d_call: TRBD2
clone_size: .
v_call: TRBV29-1
cdr3_nt: TGCAGCGTTAGGACTAGTGGTGAGCAGTTCTTC
cdr3_aa: CSVRTSGEQFF

j_call: TRBJ2-5
d_call: TRBD2
clone_size: .
v_call: TRBV7-2
cdr3_nt: TGTGCCAGCAGGCCGGGACTAGCGGGAGAGACCCAGTACTTC
cdr3_aa: CASRPGLAGETQYF

j_call: TRBJ2-3
d_call: .
clone_size: .
v_call: TRBV7-9
cdr3_nt: TGTGCCAGCAGCTTTGGGGCAATGAGGGCCACAGATACGCAGTATTTT
cdr3_aa: CASSFGAMRATDTQYF

j_call: TRBJ2-7
d_call: .
clone_size: .
v_call: TRBV27
cdr3_nt: TGTGCCAGCAGTCTTAAAATGGGGGAATCCTACGAGCAGTACTTC
cdr3_aa: CASSLKMGESYEQYF

j_call: TRBJ2-3
d_call: TRBD2
clone_size: .
v_call: TRBV7-2
cdr3_nt: TGTGCCAGCAGCTTAGAAGGCCGGGAGGGCACAGATACGCAGTATTTT
cdr3_aa: CASSLEGREGTDTQYF

j_call: TRBJ2-3
d_call: .
clone_size: .
v_call: TRBV27
cdr3_nt: TGTGCCAGCAGTCCCAAAACCCCACGAGGGGGAGGGGATACGCAGTATTTT
cdr3_aa: CASSPKTPRGGGDTQYF

j_call: TRBJ2-3
d_call: .
clone_size: .
v_call: TRBV11-2
cdr3_nt: TGTGCCAGCAGCCCCCCATCTCAGGATACGCAGTATTTT
cdr3_aa: CASSPPSQDTQYF

j_call: TRBJ2-5
d_call: TRBD2
clone_size: once
v_call: TRBV7-2
cdr3_nt: TGTGCCAGCAGCCCGCGACTAGCGGGGGGCAGGGAGACCCAGTACTTC
cdr3_aa: CASSPRLAGGRETQYF

j_call: TRBJ2-3
d_call: .
clone_size: .
v_call: TRBV19
cdr3_nt: TGTGCCAGTAGTCCCGGGACGTTAGACACAGATACGCAGTATTTT
cdr3_aa: CASSPGTLDTDTQYF

j_call: TRBJ2-7
d_call: .
clone_size: .
v_call: TRBV27
cdr3_nt: TGTGCCAGCAGTTTAGGCAAAACCTACGAGCAGTACTTC
cdr3_aa: CASSLGKTYEQYF

j_call: TRBJ2-7
d_call: TRBD1
clone_size: .
v_call: TRBV5-6
cdr3_nt: TGTGCCAGCAGCTGGACAGGGAGCTCCTACGAGCAGTACTTC
cdr3_aa: CASSWTGSSYEQYF

j_call: TRBJ1-6
d_call: .
clone_size: .
v_call: TRBV28
cdr3_nt: TGTGCCAGCAGCCAGCGGTTTGGTATGAAGTATTCACCCCTCCACTTT
cdr3_aa: CASSQRFGMKYSPLHF

j_call: TRBJ2-7
d_call: .
clone_size: once
v_call: TRBV5-6
cdr3_nt: TGTGCCAGCAGCTTGTTTCCCCGGAACTCCTACGAGCAGTACTTC
cdr3_aa: CASSLFPRNSYEQYF

j_call: TRBJ1-2
d_call: TRBD1
clone_size: once
v_call: TRBV13
cdr3_nt: TGTGCCAGCAGCTTAGTTGGGACAGGGGTTGTCTATGGCTACACCTTC
cdr3_aa: CASSLVGTGVVYGYTF

j_call: TRBJ2-2
d_call: TRBD1
clone_size: .
v_call: TRBV10-3
cdr3_nt: TGTGCCACCGCTGGACAGGGAGGAAACACCGGGGAGCTGTTTTTT
cdr3_aa: CATAGQGGNTGELFF

j_call: TRBJ2-5
d_call: .
clone_size: .
v_call: TRBV7-2
cdr3_nt: TGTGCCAGCAGCTTAGCACAAGAGACCCAGTACTTC
cdr3_aa: CASSLAQETQYF

j_call: TRBJ2-1
d_call: TRBD2
clone_size: once
v_call: TRBV6-6
cdr3_nt: TGTGCCAGCGCTGGGAATCTAGCGGGATACAATGAGCAGTTCTTC
cdr3_aa: CASAGNLAGYNEQFF

j_call: TRBJ2-7
d_call: TRBD2
clone_size: .
v_call: TRBV19
cdr3_nt: TGTGCCAGTAGTATATCGGCTAGCGGGCCAAGTTCTTACGAGCAGTACTTC
cdr3_aa: CASSISASGPSSYEQYF

j_call: TRBJ2-1
d_call: TRBD2
clone_size: .
v_call: TRBV4-3
cdr3_nt: TGCGCCAGCAGCCAAGACGGGCTAGCGGATCGCTCCTACAATGAGCAGTTCTTC
cdr3_aa: CASSQDGLADRSYNEQFF

j_call: TRBJ2-1
d_call: TRBD2
clone_size: .
v_call: TRBV5-4
cdr3_nt: TGTGCCAGCAGCTCTCTAGCGGGGGGATCTTCCTACAATGAGCAGTTCTTC
cdr3_aa: CASSSLAGGSSYNEQFF

j_call: TRBJ1-1
d_call: .
clone_size: .
v_call: TRBV4-2
cdr3_nt: TGTGCCAGCAGCCAAGATCCGATAGGGGGGGACGCTGAAGCTTTCTTT
cdr3_aa: CASSQDPIGGDAEAFF

j_call: TRBJ1-1
d_call: .
clone_size: .
v_call: TRBV30
cdr3_nt: TGTGCCTGGAGTGTAGCGTCAGGGCCTCGTGGTACTGAAGCTTTCTTT
cdr3_aa: CAWSVASGPRGTEAFF

j_call: TRBJ1-6
d_call: .
clone_size: .
v_call: TRBV7-2
cdr3_nt: TGTGCCAGCAGCGTCGACCGGTCCAATAATTCACCCCTCCACTTT
cdr3_aa: CASSVDRSNNSPLHF

j_call: TRBJ1-3
d_call: TRBD1
clone_size: .
v_call: TRBV7-7
cdr3_nt: TGTGTTGGACAGGGGAGCGCTGGAAACACCATATATTTT
cdr3_aa: CVGQGSAGNTIYF

j_call: TRBJ2-7
d_call: TRBD1
clone_size: few
v_call: TRBV11-2
cdr3_nt: TGTGCCAGCAGCTTAAGGGGGCACTACGAGCAGTACTTC
cdr3_aa: CASSLRGHYEQYF

j_call: TRBJ2-7
d_call: TRBD2
clone_size: .
v_call: TRBV9
cdr3_nt: TGTGCCAGCAGCGATAGCGGGAGTTCGGACGAGCAGTACTTC
cdr3_aa: CASSDSGSSDEQYF

j_call: TRBJ2-5
d_call: .
clone_size: .
v_call: TRBV11-2
cdr3_nt: TGTGCCAGCACGTGGGGGGTTGGGGAGACCCAGTACTTC
cdr3_aa: CASTWGVGETQYF

j_call: TRBJ1-6
d_call: TRBD1
clone_size: .
v_call: TRBV11-2
cdr3_nt: TGTGCCAGCAGCTTGGTCAGGGGGAGAGAGGCCCTCCACTTT
cdr3_aa: CASSLVRGREALHF

j_call: TRBJ1-5
d_call: .
clone_size: .
v_call: TRBV19
cdr3_nt: TGTGCCAGTAGGGGGTCACTGGGTCAGCCCCAGCATTTT
cdr3_aa: CASRGSLGQPQHF

j_call: TRBJ2-2
d_call: .
clone_size: .
v_call: TRBV27
cdr3_nt: TGTGCCAGCAGTTTCACCGCGGGACAGCCAAGCACCGGGGAGCTGTTTTTT
cdr3_aa: CASSFTAGQPSTGELFF

j_call: TRBJ2-1
d_call: TRBD2
clone_size: once
v_call: TRBV5-1
cdr3_nt: TGCGCCAGCAGCACCAGAGCCTCTAGCGGGACTAATGAGCAGTTCTTC
cdr3_aa: CASSTRASSGTNEQFF

j_call: TRBJ2-5
d_call: .
clone_size: .
v_call: TRBV6-5
cdr3_nt: TGTGCCAGCAGTAAACGCGGAGTCTCTATCCAGTACTTC
cdr3_aa: CASSKRGVSIQYF

j_call: TRBJ1-1
d_call: .
clone_size: .
v_call: TRBV10-3
cdr3_nt: TGTGCCATCAGTGACCCACAGGGAGGGGGTGTAGAAGCTTTCTTT
cdr3_aa: CAISDPQGGGVEAFF

j_call: TRBJ2-6
d_call: TRBD2
clone_size: .
v_call: TRBV18
cdr3_nt: TGTGCCAGCTCACCACCCGGGAGGACTGGGGCCAACGTCCTGACTTTC
cdr3_aa: CASSPPGRTGANVLTF

j_call: TRBJ2-1
d_call: TRBD1
clone_size: .
v_call: TRBV7-3
cdr3_nt: TGTGCCAGCAGCCATGGGACAGGGGCGTACAATGAGCAGTTCTTC
cdr3_aa: CASSHGTGAYNEQFF

j_call: TRBJ1-6
d_call: .
clone_size: .
v_call: TRBV27
cdr3_nt: TGTGCCAGCAGTTTAATAGGTGAATCACCCCTCCACTTT
cdr3_aa: CASSLIGESPLHF

j_call: TRBJ2-3
d_call: TRBD2
clone_size: .
v_call: TRBV5-6
cdr3_nt: TGTGCCAGCAGCCGCCGGTGGACTAGCGCGGCAGATACGCAGTATTTT
cdr3_aa: CASSRRWTSAADTQYF

j_call: TRBJ1-2
d_call: .
clone_size: .
v_call: TRBV28
cdr3_nt: TGTGCCAGCAGCACGGATGACAGGTTGGGGGCATCTTTAGGCTACACCTTC
cdr3_aa: CASSTDDRLGASLGYTF

j_call: TRBJ2-7
d_call: .
clone_size: .
v_call: TRBV7-2
cdr3_nt: TGTGCCAGCAGCTTGGACAGAGGGCCCCTCTACGAGCAGTACTTC
cdr3_aa: CASSLDRGPLYEQYF

j_call: TRBJ2-1
d_call: TRBD1
clone_size: .
v_call: TRBV4-2
cdr3_nt: TGTGCCAGCAGCACCGGACAGGTCAATGAGCAGTTCTTC
cdr3_aa: CASSTGQVNEQFF

j_call: TRBJ2-1
d_call: .
clone_size: .
v_call: TRBV7-2
cdr3_nt: TGTGCCAGCAGCTTAGGGAGAGTTGAGCAGTTCTTC
cdr3_aa: CASSLGRVEQFF

j_call: TRBJ1-5
d_call: .
clone_size: .
v_call: TRBV28
cdr3_nt: TGTGCCAGCAGTTCGCAGGGGTACGGACCTAGCAATCAGCCCCAGCATTTT
cdr3_aa: CASSSQGYGPSNQPQHF

j_call: TRBJ2-1
d_call: TRBD2
clone_size: .
v_call: TRBV19
cdr3_nt: TGTGCCAGTAGTCCGACAAGCGGGAGGGGGTACAATGAGCAGTTCTTC
cdr3_aa: CASSPTSGRGYNEQFF

j_call: TRBJ2-3
d_call: .
clone_size: .
v_call: TRBV28
cdr3_nt: TGTGCCAGCAGTTTGGCAGGGAGCACAGATACGCAGTATTTT
cdr3_aa: CASSLAGSTDTQYF

j_call: TRBJ2-1
d_call: .
clone_size: once
v_call: TRBV27
cdr3_nt: TGTGCCAGCAGTTCAAGACCCCAAACATACAATGAGCAGTTCTTC
cdr3_aa: CASSSRPQTYNEQFF

j_call: TRBJ2-1
d_call: TRBD2
clone_size: .
v_call: TRBV6-4
cdr3_nt: TGTGCCAGCAGTGCATCACTAGCGGGGGGGCATGAGCAGTTCTTC
cdr3_aa: CASSASLAGGHEQFF